The next 3 T cell receptor beta chains were all read from a single sample in a study of identical twins. TCRdb passed the 5' RACE reads through MiXCR, listing each CDR3 protein once. The sample gives about 430,000 distinct CDR3 sequences, under 20% of which show up once; more than 10% is in the top ten. The specimen was naive T cells sorted from blood. These receptors were taken from a man in his fifties or sixties in good health.

This chain connects TRBV5-1 to TRBJ2-6; 8 nucleotides agree with TRBD1. The CDR3 is made up of 19 amino acids. The germline V gene has CDR1 SGHRS and CDR2 YFSETQ. V shed 8 bases, J shed 2 bases, and the junction held 18 bases outside the gene matches. The CDR3 protein is CASPEAQGALIAGANVLTF. The CDR3 DNA reads as TGCGCCAGTCCCGAAGCGCAGGGGGCCTTAATTGCTGGGGCCAACGTCCTGACTTTC.

This clonotype came up many times. V usage is TRBV28 and J usage is TRBJ1-2, with 8 bases matching TRBD1. Germline V gene data show CDR1 as MDHEN and CDR2 as SYDVKM. Trimming removed 3 bases from V and 3 bases from J; junction bases left unmatched: 6. This CDR3 has 15 amino acids. CDR3 loop: CASSLGTGIHYGYTF. The CDR3 DNA reads TGTGCCAGCAGTTTGGGGACAGGAATTCACTATGGCTACACCTTC.

This clonotype was recorded at least ten times. CDR3 in amino acids: CASSYSMYTGELFF. The DNA of the CDR3 is TGTGCCAGCAGTTACTCGATGTACACCGGGGAGCTGTTTTTT. This chain connects TRBV6-2 or TRBV6-3 to TRBJ2-2; D is uncertain. This CDR3 comprises 14 residues. Germline V gene lookup returns CDR1 MNHEY and CDR2 SVGEGT. V was shortened by 0 bases and J by 3 bases, with 5 bases between the two germline ends.